These T cell receptor beta chains were read from a single sample in a study of blood T cell repertoires in COVID-19. Sequencing used immunoSEQ multiplex PCR; TCRdb keeps in-frame clones, though not all of them. Among 250,000 or so clones listed, roughly nine tenths were seen once. The sample was peripheral blood. The receptor source for this set is a man between 35 and 55 years old with active or convalescent COVID-19. Each CDR3 is given with its conserved first and last residue. The order of the fields is V gene, clone size, J gene, D gene, CDR3 DNA, CDR3 protein. A D gene is named only where the DNA matches it firmly. A row's size may be missing; if present it is once, few, many or a size class.

V gene: TRBV5-1; clone size: -; J gene: TRBJ1-2; D gene: TRBD1; CDR3 DNA: TGCGCCAGCAGCGGCGGACAGGGCTATGGCTACACCTTC; CDR3 protein: CASSGGQGYGYTF
V gene: TRBV24-1; clone size: -; J gene: TRBJ2-5; D gene: TRBD2; CDR3 DNA: TGTGCCACCAGTGCCCCGGGAGGATACGAGACCCAGTACTTC; CDR3 protein: CATSAPGGYETQYF
V gene: TRBV6-5; clone size: -; J gene: TRBJ1-1; D gene: TRBD1; CDR3 DNA: TGTGCCAGCAGACCCGGGACAGGGGTACCTGAAGCTTTCTTT; CDR3 protein: CASRPGTGVPEAFF
V gene: TRBV6-1; clone size: few; J gene: TRBJ2-3; D gene: -; CDR3 DNA: TGTGCCAGCAGTGAACTGGCGGGGAATCCTGATACGCAGTATTTT; CDR3 protein: CASSELAGNPDTQYF
V gene: TRBV15; clone size: -; J gene: TRBJ2-5; D gene: TRBD1; CDR3 DNA: TGTGCCACCAGCAACAATCCCCCCTTGACAGGGCCGGAGACCCAGTACTTC; CDR3 protein: CATSNNPPLTGPETQYF
V gene: TRBV28; clone size: -; J gene: TRBJ2-7; D gene: TRBD2; CDR3 DNA: TGTGCCAGCACGAACCCGATAGCGGGGGATAACGAGCAGTACTTC; CDR3 protein: CASTNPIAGDNEQYF
V gene: TRBV15; clone size: -; J gene: TRBJ1-2; D gene: -; CDR3 DNA: TGTGCCACCAGCAGAGATGATAGTAACTATGGCTACACCTTC; CDR3 protein: CATSRDDSNYGYTF
V gene: TRBV7-3; clone size: -; J gene: TRBJ1-1; D gene: -; CDR3 DNA: TGTGCCAGCAGCCCGGACGGGAAGAACACTGAAGCTTTCTTT; CDR3 protein: CASSPDGKNTEAFF
V gene: TRBV7-9; clone size: -; J gene: TRBJ1-4; D gene: -; CDR3 DNA: TGTGCCAGCAGCTTATTAACAGGGCCAAATGAAAAACTGTTTTTT; CDR3 protein: CASSLLTGPNEKLFF
V gene: TRBV19; clone size: -; J gene: TRBJ1-1; D gene: -; CDR3 DNA: TGTGCCAGTAGTATTCGTCGTAATACTGAAGCTTTCTTT; CDR3 protein: CASSIRRNTEAFF
V gene: TRBV5-1; clone size: -; J gene: TRBJ2-2; D gene: -; CDR3 DNA: TGCGCCAGCGCGGGGCCATCCGGGGAGCTGTTTTTT; CDR3 protein: CASAGPSGELFF
V gene: TRBV6-5; clone size: -; J gene: TRBJ1-1; D gene: -; CDR3 DNA: TGTGCCAGCAGTAAAACGAGATCCACTGAAGCTTTCTTT; CDR3 protein: CASSKTRSTEAFF
V gene: TRBV6-1; clone size: -; J gene: TRBJ1-6; D gene: -; CDR3 DNA: TGTGCCAGCAGTGAACGGGAAGGTTCACCCCTCCACTTT; CDR3 protein: CASSEREGSPLHF
V gene: TRBV5-4; clone size: -; J gene: TRBJ2-5; D gene: TRBD2; CDR3 DNA: TGTGCCAGCAGCCGGGGACTAGCGGCACAAGAGACCCAGTACTTC; CDR3 protein: CASSRGLAAQETQYF
V gene: TRBV28; clone size: -; J gene: TRBJ1-5; D gene: -; CDR3 DNA: TGTGCCAGCAGTCTCCCAGGGTCTCATCAGCCCCAGCATTTT; CDR3 protein: CASSLPGSHQPQHF
V gene: TRBV28; clone size: -; J gene: TRBJ2-7; D gene: TRBD2; CDR3 DNA: TGTGCCAGCAGTTTACGGTTAGCGGGGGCTGAGCAGTACTTC; CDR3 protein: CASSLRLAGAEQYF
V gene: TRBV3-1/TRBV3-2; clone size: few; J gene: TRBJ1-6; D gene: -; CDR3 DNA: TGTGCCAGCAGCCGTGGCAGGGATTATTCACCCCTCCACTTT; CDR3 protein: CASSRGRDYSPLHF
V gene: TRBV28; clone size: few; J gene: TRBJ2-5; D gene: TRBD2; CDR3 DNA: TGTGCCAGCAGCTCCGCTAGACAACCACTAGCGGGAGGGTCTTGGGAGACCCAGTACTTC; CDR3 protein: CASSSARQPLAGGSWETQYF
V gene: TRBV30; clone size: -; J gene: TRBJ1-2; D gene: -; CDR3 DNA: TGTGCCTGGACGGGACACGCCGCCACTAACTATGGCTACACCTTC; CDR3 protein: CAWTGHAATNYGYTF
V gene: TRBV27; clone size: -; J gene: TRBJ2-1; D gene: TRBD2; CDR3 DNA: TGTGCCAGCATCTCTTCAAGCGGGAGGGCCCTCCATGAGCAGTTCTTC; CDR3 protein: CASISSSGRALHEQFF
V gene: TRBV28; clone size: once; J gene: TRBJ1-3; D gene: -; CDR3 DNA: TGTGCCAGCAGCCCCGGGGGCTCTGGAAACACCATATATTTT; CDR3 protein: CASSPGGSGNTIYF
V gene: TRBV24-1; clone size: -; J gene: TRBJ2-7; D gene: TRBD1; CDR3 DNA: TGTGCCACCAGTGATGCCGGGACAGGGGGGCAGTACGAGCAGTACTTC; CDR3 protein: CATSDAGTGGQYEQYF
V gene: TRBV28; clone size: -; J gene: TRBJ1-6; D gene: -; CDR3 DNA: TGTGCCAGCAGTTCGATACAGGGATATAATTCACCCCTCCACTTT; CDR3 protein: CASSSIQGYNSPLHF
V gene: TRBV6-5; clone size: -; J gene: TRBJ2-2; D gene: -; CDR3 DNA: TGTGCCAGCTCCATAGAACCCAACACCGGGGAGCTGTTTTTT; CDR3 protein: CASSIEPNTGELFF
V gene: TRBV28; clone size: -; J gene: TRBJ1-5; D gene: -; CDR3 DNA: TGTGCCAGCAGTCAAGCCGGGACACGAAATCAGCCCCAGCATTTT; CDR3 protein: CASSQAGTRNQPQHF
V gene: TRBV6-6; clone size: -; J gene: TRBJ1-6; D gene: -; CDR3 DNA: TGTGCCAGCAGCCGAAACATGGGTACCTTAAGGACAGATAATTCACCCCTCCACTTT; CDR3 protein: CASSRNMGTLRTDNSPLHF
V gene: TRBV24-1; clone size: -; J gene: TRBJ1-2; D gene: TRBD1; CDR3 DNA: TGTGCCACCAGTGCCTCGACAGGGCAAAACTATGGCTACACCTTC; CDR3 protein: CATSASTGQNYGYTF
V gene: TRBV9; clone size: -; J gene: TRBJ2-7; D gene: TRBD1; CDR3 DNA: TGTGCCAGCAACAGGGGCTTAGACAATGGGGAGCAGTACTTC; CDR3 protein: CASNRGLDNGEQYF
V gene: TRBV3-1/TRBV3-2; clone size: -; J gene: TRBJ2-7; D gene: -; CDR3 DNA: TGTGCCAGCAGCCCGAGAGTAGCCCCCCACGAGCAGTACTTC; CDR3 protein: CASSPRVAPHEQYF
V gene: TRBV4-1; clone size: -; J gene: TRBJ1-1; D gene: -; CDR3 DNA: TGCGCCAGCAGCCAGGGAGCCACTCACACTGAAGCTTTCTTT; CDR3 protein: CASSQGATHTEAFF
V gene: TRBV19; clone size: -; J gene: TRBJ1-3; D gene: -; CDR3 DNA: TGTGCCACCTCCTCTACGGGGTTCTCTGGAAACACCATATATTTT; CDR3 protein: CATSSTGFSGNTIYF
V gene: TRBV6-6; clone size: -; J gene: TRBJ1-4; D gene: -; CDR3 DNA: TGTGCCAGCAGTTCGCGACCGGGACATGGGGGTGAAAAACTGTTTTTT; CDR3 protein: CASSSRPGHGGEKLFF
V gene: TRBV28; clone size: -; J gene: TRBJ2-7; D gene: -; CDR3 DNA: TGTGCCAGCAGTTCGGGGGTGGGGGAGGTAGTAAGCTCCTACGAGCAGTACTTC; CDR3 protein: CASSSGVGEVVSSYEQYF
V gene: TRBV30; clone size: -; J gene: TRBJ1-5; D gene: TRBD1; CDR3 DNA: TGTGCCTGGAGGGACAGGGCTAGCAATCAGCCCCAGCATTTT; CDR3 protein: CAWRDRASNQPQHF
V gene: TRBV7-9; clone size: -; J gene: TRBJ2-1; D gene: TRBD2; CDR3 DNA: TGTGCCAGCAGCTTAGCGTTACTAGCGGGGGTCAATGAGCAGTTCTTC; CDR3 protein: CASSLALLAGVNEQFF
V gene: TRBV7-2; clone size: -; J gene: TRBJ2-5; D gene: -; CDR3 DNA: TGTGCCAGCAGCTTAGAGGTCAGCGGAGCGGCCCAGTACTTC; CDR3 protein: CASSLEVSGAAQYF
V gene: TRBV7-9; clone size: -; J gene: TRBJ1-2; D gene: -; CDR3 DNA: TGTGCCAGCAGCGGCGACAGCCTCTATAACTATGGCTACACCTTC; CDR3 protein: CASSGDSLYNYGYTF
V gene: TRBV21-1; clone size: -; J gene: TRBJ1-2; D gene: -; CDR3 DNA: TGTGCCAGCAGCTGCTGTACCCTTTGGTGTGGCCCCCAGGGTAACTATGGCTACACCTTC; CDR3 protein: CASSCCTLWCGPQGNYGYTF
V gene: TRBV10-1; clone size: -; J gene: TRBJ2-3; D gene: -; CDR3 DNA: TGCGCCAGCTCCGGGGGCACAGATACGCAGTATTTT; CDR3 protein: CASSGGTDTQYF
V gene: TRBV20-1; clone size: -; J gene: TRBJ2-3; D gene: TRBD1; CDR3 DNA: TGCAGTGCTAGTGAGGGACAGGGTACAGATACGCAGTATTTT; CDR3 protein: CSASEGQGTDTQYF
V gene: TRBV4-1; clone size: -; J gene: TRBJ1-1; D gene: TRBD1; CDR3 DNA: TGCGCCAGCAGCCACGGACAGGGGTTGGTCACTGAAGCTTTCTTT; CDR3 protein: CASSHGQGLVTEAFF
V gene: TRBV5-1; clone size: few; J gene: TRBJ2-1; D gene: -; CDR3 DNA: TGCGCCAGCAGCCCCATCGGGCGGGGCTACAATGAGCAGTTCTTC; CDR3 protein: CASSPIGRGYNEQFF
V gene: TRBV11-2; clone size: -; J gene: TRBJ1-6; D gene: -; CDR3 DNA: TGTGCCAGCCTTGATCCGGGGATTTCACCCCTCCACTTT; CDR3 protein: CASLDPGISPLHF
V gene: TRBV6-5; clone size: -; J gene: TRBJ2-1; D gene: TRBD1; CDR3 DNA: TGTGCCAGCAGACAGGGGGTTGACAATGAGCAGTTCTTC; CDR3 protein: CASRQGVDNEQFF
V gene: TRBV9; clone size: -; J gene: TRBJ2-2; D gene: TRBD2; CDR3 DNA: TGTGCCAGCAGCGTAGCTTCGGAGCGGGAGTCCGGGGAGCTGTTTTTT; CDR3 protein: CASSVASERESGELFF
V gene: TRBV28; clone size: -; J gene: TRBJ2-7; D gene: TRBD1; CDR3 DNA: TGTGCCAGCAGTTTATTCCAGGGGGCATCCTACGAGCAGTACTTC; CDR3 protein: CASSLFQGASYEQYF
V gene: TRBV30; clone size: -; J gene: TRBJ2-7; D gene: -; CDR3 DNA: TGTGCCTGGATGATACCGGTCTCCTACGAGCAGTACTTC; CDR3 protein: CAWMIPVSYEQYF
V gene: TRBV28; clone size: -; J gene: TRBJ1-2; D gene: -; CDR3 DNA: TGTGCCAGCAGTTTAATGGGACACCCCACCTTC; CDR3 protein: CASSLMGHPTF
V gene: TRBV19; clone size: -; J gene: TRBJ2-1; D gene: TRBD2; CDR3 DNA: TGTGCCAGTAGTATTGGGACTAGCGGTGATGAGCAGTTCTTC; CDR3 protein: CASSIGTSGDEQFF
V gene: TRBV29-1; clone size: -; J gene: TRBJ2-7; D gene: TRBD1; CDR3 DNA: TGCAGCGCGCCTACCGGGACAGTTTACGAGCAGTACTTC; CDR3 protein: CSAPTGTVYEQYF
V gene: TRBV5-1; clone size: -; J gene: TRBJ2-1; D gene: -; CDR3 DNA: TGCGCCAGCAGCTCTCCAGGGGGGAATGAGCAGTTCTTC; CDR3 protein: CASSSPGGNEQFF
V gene: TRBV7-2; clone size: -; J gene: TRBJ1-5; D gene: -; CDR3 DNA: TGTGCCAGCAGCGCCCAGAGCGATAGCAATCAGCCCCAGCATTTT; CDR3 protein: CASSAQSDSNQPQHF
V gene: TRBV5-6; clone size: -; J gene: TRBJ2-7; D gene: TRBD2; CDR3 DNA: TGTGCCAGCAGCTGGGGACTAGCCACCTACGAGCAGTACTTC; CDR3 protein: CASSWGLATYEQYF
V gene: TRBV5-1; clone size: -; J gene: TRBJ2-1; D gene: -; CDR3 DNA: TGCGCCAGCAGCTTGGAGAGCGGCCGCTACAATGAGCAGTTCTTC; CDR3 protein: CASSLESGRYNEQFF
V gene: TRBV5-1; clone size: -; J gene: TRBJ2-7; D gene: -; CDR3 DNA: TGCGCCAGCAGCTTAACAGGACAGCTTCTTGAGCAGTACTTC; CDR3 protein: CASSLTGQLLEQYF
V gene: TRBV7-3; clone size: -; J gene: TRBJ2-2; D gene: TRBD2; CDR3 DNA: TGTGCCAGCAGCTTAGCGGGAGGGAGCACCGGGGAGCTGTTTTTT; CDR3 protein: CASSLAGGSTGELFF
V gene: TRBV5-6; clone size: -; J gene: TRBJ2-7; D gene: TRBD1; CDR3 DNA: TGTGCCAGCAGCGCCGTTGGACAGGGTATCAACGAGCAGTACTTC; CDR3 protein: CASSAVGQGINEQYF
V gene: TRBV19; clone size: -; J gene: TRBJ1-2; D gene: TRBD1; CDR3 DNA: TGTGCCAGTATACCGGGGACAGGGGGCCTCTATGGCTACACCTTC; CDR3 protein: CASIPGTGGLYGYTF
V gene: TRBV5-6; clone size: -; J gene: TRBJ1-4; D gene: -; CDR3 DNA: TGTGCCAGCAGCCAGACACACATCACACGGATGGCAACTAATGAAAAACTGTTTTTT; CDR3 protein: CASSQTHITRMATNEKLFF